This record concerns one TCR beta chain sequence. The record originates from a study of blood T cell repertoires in COVID-19. Only in-frame clones appear in the TCRdb table, and some are missing; sequencing was by immunoSEQ multiplex PCR. Among about 140,000 clones listed, more than 75% were seen once. The sequencing input was peripheral blood. The clonotype was recovered from a human donor with acute or convalescent COVID-19. The donor label of this sample is uncertain.

This chain's CDR3 is CASSRAGRNEQFF. In nucleotides, the CDR3 is TGCGCCAGCAGCAGGGCAGGGAGGAATGAGCAGTTCTTC. This rearrangement joins TRBV5-1 to TRBJ2-1; D is possibly TRBD2 (6 bases). Germline loops: CDR1 SGHRS, CDR2 YFSETQ. The V gene lost 4 bases and the J gene lost 7 bases, with 12 bases spanning the gap. The CDR3 loop spans 13 amino acids. The full variable domain, its missing parts supplied by reference TRBV5-1 and TRBJ2-1, is KAGVTQTPRYLIKTRGQQVTLSCSPISGHRSVSWYQQTPGQGLQFLFEYFSETQRNKGNFPGRFSGRQFSNSRSEMNVSTLELGDSALYLCASSRAGRNEQFFGPGTRLTVL.